This T cell receptor (beta chain) is from a study of cytotoxic CD8 clonotypes in ibrutinib-treated CLL. The study, taken as a whole, reports: Baseline clonality, above age-matched healthy donor levels, tracked circulating CD8+ T-cell counts. The public clonotypes identified were infrequent and showed contraction or stability on treatment.

Target depth was 1 in 200,000 to 1 in 1 million T cells, about 10x per clonotype. The protocol was immunoSEQ multiplex PCR, while the TCRdb copy is restricted to in-frame clones and leaves out a portion. The table lists 140,000 to 150,000 clones, more than 75% of them singletons. Remarks on this clone: Its target is not known.

This CDR3 comprises 14 residues. The sequenced sample was PBMCs, obtained after 24 months of ibrutinib treatment. This TCR was sampled from a human donor with chronic lymphocytic leukemia. The chain carries TRBV12-1 and TRBJ1-5. TRBV12-1 is classified as a pseudogene. The chain's CDR3 is CASTLGGAGQPQHF. The CDR3 DNA follows: TGTGCCAGCACCCTGGGGGGGGCGGGTCAGCCCCAGCATTTT.